This TCR beta chain came from a study of control samples from healthy donors and cancer patients. The V gene's germline CDR1 is MGHRA and CDR2 YSYEKL. Trimming took 0 bases from V and 2 from J, leaving 7 bases between them. The CDR3 runs 14 residues. Clones were sequenced by immunoSEQ multiplex PCR, and TCRdb holds only the in-frame ones, with some missing. The data hold about 150,000 clones, with roughly 93% observed a single time. The sequencing input was blood. The V and J genes are TRBV4-1 and TRBJ1-1, with D unresolved. The source is a man aged 18 to 35 in good health. This chain's CDR3 is CASSQETRNTEAFF. The CDR3 bases are TGCGCCAGCAGCCAAGAAACACGTAACACTGAAGCTTTCTTT.